This entry describes one T cell receptor beta chain. Its antigen is not known. Sequencing was performed with immunoSEQ multiplex PCR; in TCRdb, only in-frame clones are kept and a portion is missing. The data hold about 21,000 clones, with about 79% observed a single time. This entry comes from a study of STAT5B mutations in CD4+ large granular lymphocyte leukemia. Findings of the study overall: 8/27 top patient clones versus 2/35 control clones were TRBV06-family.

The germline V gene has CDR1 SGHRS and CDR2 YFSETQ. The CDR3 length is 13 residues. V lost 3 bases to trimming and J lost 10 bases, with 16 bases between them. This TCR was sampled from a human donor in good health. Sequenced input: CD4+ T cells from blood buffy coats. V and J are TRBV5-1 and TRBJ1-2, with D maybe TRBD1 (5 bases). Written as DNA, the CDR3 is TGCGCCAGCAGCTCGGTGAGGGGTTTGGACTACACCTTC. The encoded protein is CASSSVRGLDYTF.